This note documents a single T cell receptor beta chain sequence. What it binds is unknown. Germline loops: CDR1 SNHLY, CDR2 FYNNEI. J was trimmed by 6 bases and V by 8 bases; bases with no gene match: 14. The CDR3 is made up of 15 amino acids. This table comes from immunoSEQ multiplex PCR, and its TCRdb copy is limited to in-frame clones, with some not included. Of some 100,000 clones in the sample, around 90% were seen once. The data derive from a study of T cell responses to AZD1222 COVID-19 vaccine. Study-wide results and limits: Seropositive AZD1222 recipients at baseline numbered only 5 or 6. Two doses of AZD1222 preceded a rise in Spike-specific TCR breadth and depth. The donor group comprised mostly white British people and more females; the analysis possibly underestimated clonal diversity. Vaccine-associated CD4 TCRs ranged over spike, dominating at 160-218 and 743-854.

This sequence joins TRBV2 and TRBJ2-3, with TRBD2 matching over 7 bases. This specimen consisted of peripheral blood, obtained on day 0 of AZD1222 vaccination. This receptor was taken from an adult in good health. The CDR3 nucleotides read TGTGCCAGCGGGGGGGAGCCCTCCAACCGGGATACGCAGTATTTT. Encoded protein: CASGGEPSNRDTQYF.